This TCR beta chain was observed in a study of T cells in Graves' hyperthyroidism and ophthalmopathy. This clonotype was counted ten times or more. Amplified TCR beta CDR3 regions derived from RNA transcripts. TCR CDR3 regions were first amplified by RT-PCR with HTBI primers. TCRdb ran MiXCR on the multiplex PCR reads and lists one entry per CDR3 protein. In the table there are approximately 600,000 distinct CDR3 sequences, around 20% of which are singletons. CDR3 length: 14 residues. V lost 2 bases and J lost 5, with 15 bases in between. Germline V CDR1 and CDR2: DFQATT, SNEGSKA (reference sequence). The chain recombines TRBV20-1 with TRBJ2-5, with TRBD2 as a possible D gene (5 bases). This TCR derives from a young man with Graves' ophthalmopathy. The sample taken for sequencing was blood. This chain's CDR3 is CSARLSGGGETQYF. Here the CDR3 DNA reads TGCAGTGCTAGATTGTCGGGTGGCGGGGAGACCCAGTACTTC.